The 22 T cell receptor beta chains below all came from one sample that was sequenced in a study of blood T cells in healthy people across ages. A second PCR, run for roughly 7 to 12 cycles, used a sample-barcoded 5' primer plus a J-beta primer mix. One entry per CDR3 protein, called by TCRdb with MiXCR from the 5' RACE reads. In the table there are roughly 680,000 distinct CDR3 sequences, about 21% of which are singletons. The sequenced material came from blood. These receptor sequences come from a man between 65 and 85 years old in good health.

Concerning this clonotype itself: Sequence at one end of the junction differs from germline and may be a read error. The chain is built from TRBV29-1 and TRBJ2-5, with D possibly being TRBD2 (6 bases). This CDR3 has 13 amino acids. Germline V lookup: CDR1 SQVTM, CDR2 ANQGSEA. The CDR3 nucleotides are TGCAGCGTTTGGCGGGACTTAAACAATGAGCAGCTCTTC. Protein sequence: CSVWRDLNNEQLF.

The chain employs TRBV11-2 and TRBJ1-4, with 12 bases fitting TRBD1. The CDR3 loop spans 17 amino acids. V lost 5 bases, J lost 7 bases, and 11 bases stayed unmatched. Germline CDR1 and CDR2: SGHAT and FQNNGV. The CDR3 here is CASSPRDRGLSGEKLFF. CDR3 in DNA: TGTGCCAGCAGCCCCCGGGACAGGGGGCTTTCTGGTGAAAAACTGTTTTTT.

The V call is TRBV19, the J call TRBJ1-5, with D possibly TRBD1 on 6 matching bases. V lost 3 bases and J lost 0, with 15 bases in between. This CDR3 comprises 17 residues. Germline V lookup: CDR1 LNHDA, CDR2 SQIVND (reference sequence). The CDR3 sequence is CASSIGHGGHSNQPQHF. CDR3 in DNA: TGTGCCAGTAGTATTGGGCACGGGGGCCATAGCAATCAGCCCCAGCATTTT.

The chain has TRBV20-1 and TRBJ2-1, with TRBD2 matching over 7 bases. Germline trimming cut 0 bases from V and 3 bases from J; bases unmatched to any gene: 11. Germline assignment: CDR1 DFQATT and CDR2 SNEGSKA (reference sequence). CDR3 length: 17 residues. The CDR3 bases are TGCAGTGCTAGAGATCCAATGTCGGCTAGCGGCTACAATGAGCAGTTCTTC. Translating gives CSARDPMSASGYNEQFF.

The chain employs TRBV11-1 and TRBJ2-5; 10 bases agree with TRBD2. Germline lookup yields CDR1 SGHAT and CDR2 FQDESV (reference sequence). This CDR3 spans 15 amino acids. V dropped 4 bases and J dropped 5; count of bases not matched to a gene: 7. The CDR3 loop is CASSSGLAIQETQYF. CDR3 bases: TGTGCCAGCAGCTCGGGACTAGCGATTCAGGAGACCCAGTACTTC.

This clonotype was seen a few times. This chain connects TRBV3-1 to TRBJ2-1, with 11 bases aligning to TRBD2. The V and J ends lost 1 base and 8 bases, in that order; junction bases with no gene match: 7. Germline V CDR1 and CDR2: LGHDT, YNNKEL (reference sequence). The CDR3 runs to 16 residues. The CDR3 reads CASSQVSGLAGHEQFF. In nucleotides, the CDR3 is TGTGCCAGCAGCCAAGTGTCCGGACTAGCGGGTCATGAGCAGTTCTTC.

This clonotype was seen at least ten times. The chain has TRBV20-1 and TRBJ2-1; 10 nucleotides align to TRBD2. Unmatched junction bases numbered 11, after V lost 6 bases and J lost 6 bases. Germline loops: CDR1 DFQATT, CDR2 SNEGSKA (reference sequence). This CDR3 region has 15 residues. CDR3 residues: CSAPVLAGESNEQFF. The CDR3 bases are TGCAGTGCCCCCGTCCTAGCGGGAGAGTCCAATGAGCAGTTCTTC.

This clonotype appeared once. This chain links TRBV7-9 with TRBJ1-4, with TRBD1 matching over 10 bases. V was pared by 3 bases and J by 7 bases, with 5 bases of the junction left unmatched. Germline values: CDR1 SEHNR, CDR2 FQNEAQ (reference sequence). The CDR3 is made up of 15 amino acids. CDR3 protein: CASSFTGTGAEKLFF. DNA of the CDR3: TGTGCCAGCAGCTTCACCGGGACAGGGGCTGAAAAACTGTTTTTT.

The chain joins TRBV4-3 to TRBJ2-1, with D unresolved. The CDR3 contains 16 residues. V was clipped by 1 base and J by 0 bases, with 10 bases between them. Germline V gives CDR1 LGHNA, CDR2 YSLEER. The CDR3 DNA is TGCGCCAGCAGCCAAGGTTACCGGGCCTCCTACAATGAGCAGTTCTTC. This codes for CASSQGYRASYNEQFF.

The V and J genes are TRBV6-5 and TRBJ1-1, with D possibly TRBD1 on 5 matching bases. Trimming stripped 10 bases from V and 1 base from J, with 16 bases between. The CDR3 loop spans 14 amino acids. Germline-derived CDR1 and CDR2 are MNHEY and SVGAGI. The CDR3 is CATRVTRANTEAFF. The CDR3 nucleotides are TGTGCCACTCGGGTCACCAGGGCGAACACTGAAGCTTTCTTT.

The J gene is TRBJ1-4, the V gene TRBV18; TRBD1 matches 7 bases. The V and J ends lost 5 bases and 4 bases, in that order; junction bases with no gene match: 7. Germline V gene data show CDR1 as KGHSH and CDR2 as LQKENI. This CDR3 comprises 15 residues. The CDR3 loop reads CASSSQQGLNEKLFF. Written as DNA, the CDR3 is TGTGCCAGCTCATCGCAACAGGGGCTTAATGAAAAACTGTTTTTT.

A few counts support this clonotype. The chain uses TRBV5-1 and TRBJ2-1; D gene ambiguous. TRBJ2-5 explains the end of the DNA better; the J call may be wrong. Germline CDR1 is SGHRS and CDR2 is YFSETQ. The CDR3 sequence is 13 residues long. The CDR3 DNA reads TGCGCCAGCAGCTTGCCCGTCGGGGAGACCCAGTACTTC. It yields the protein CASSLPVGETQYF.

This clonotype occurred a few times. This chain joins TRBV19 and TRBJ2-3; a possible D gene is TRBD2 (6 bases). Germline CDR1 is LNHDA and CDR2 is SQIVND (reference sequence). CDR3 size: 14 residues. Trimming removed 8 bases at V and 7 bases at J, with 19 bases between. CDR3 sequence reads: CASRLDSSIYTQYF. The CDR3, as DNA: TGTGCCAGTCGACTAGATAGCTCGATTTATACGCAGTATTTT.

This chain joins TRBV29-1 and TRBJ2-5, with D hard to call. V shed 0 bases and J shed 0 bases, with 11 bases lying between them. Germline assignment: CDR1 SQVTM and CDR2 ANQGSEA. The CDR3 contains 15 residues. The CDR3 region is CSVEDPAEYQETQYF. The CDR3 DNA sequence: TGCAGCGTTGAAGATCCCGCGGAGTACCAAGAGACCCAGTACTTC.

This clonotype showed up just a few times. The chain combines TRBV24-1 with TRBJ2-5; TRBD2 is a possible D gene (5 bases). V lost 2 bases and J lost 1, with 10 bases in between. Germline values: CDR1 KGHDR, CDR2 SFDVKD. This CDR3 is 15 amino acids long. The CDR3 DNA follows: TGTGCCACCAGTGATTATGAGGGCCTCCAAGAGACCCAGTACTTC. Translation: CATSDYEGLQETQYF.

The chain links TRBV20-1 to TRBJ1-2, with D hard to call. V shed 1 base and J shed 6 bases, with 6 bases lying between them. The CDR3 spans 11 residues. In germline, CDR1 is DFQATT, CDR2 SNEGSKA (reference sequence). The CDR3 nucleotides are TGCAGTGCTAGAGGGACCGATGGCTACACCTTC. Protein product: CSARGTDGYTF.

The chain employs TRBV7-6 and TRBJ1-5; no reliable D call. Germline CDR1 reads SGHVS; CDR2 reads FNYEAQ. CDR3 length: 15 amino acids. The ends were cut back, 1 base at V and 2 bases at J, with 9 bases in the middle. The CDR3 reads CASSLGGVGNQPQHF. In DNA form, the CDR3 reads TGTGCCAGCAGCTTAGGAGGTGTGGGCAATCAGCCCCAGCATTTT.

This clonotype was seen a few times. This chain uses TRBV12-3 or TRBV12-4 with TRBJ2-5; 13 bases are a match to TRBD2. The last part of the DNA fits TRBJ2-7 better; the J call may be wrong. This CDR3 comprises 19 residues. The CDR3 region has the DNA TGTGCCAGCCGCACCGGGACTAGCGGGGAAACGCCGCCTGAATACGAGCAGTACTTC. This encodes CASRTGTSGETPPEYEQYF.

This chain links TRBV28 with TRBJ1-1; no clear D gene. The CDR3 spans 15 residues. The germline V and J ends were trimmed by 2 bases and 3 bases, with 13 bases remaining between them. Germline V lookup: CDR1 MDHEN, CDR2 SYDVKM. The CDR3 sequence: CASSLMNSRYTEAFF. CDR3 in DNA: TGTGCCAGCAGTTTAATGAACAGTCGATACACTGAAGCTTTCTTT.

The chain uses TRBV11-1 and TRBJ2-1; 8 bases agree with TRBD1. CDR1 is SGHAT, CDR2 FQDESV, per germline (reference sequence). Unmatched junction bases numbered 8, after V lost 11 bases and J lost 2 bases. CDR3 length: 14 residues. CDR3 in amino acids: CASLGDRTYNEQFF. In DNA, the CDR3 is TGTGCCTCCCTGGGGGACAGGACCTACAATGAGCAGTTCTTC.

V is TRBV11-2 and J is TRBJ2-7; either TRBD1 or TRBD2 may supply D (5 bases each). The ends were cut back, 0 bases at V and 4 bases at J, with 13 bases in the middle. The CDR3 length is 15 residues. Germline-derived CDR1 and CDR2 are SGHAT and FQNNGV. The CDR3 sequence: CASSLDRGPTYEQYF. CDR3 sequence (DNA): TGTGCCAGCAGCTTAGATCGGGGACCGACTTACGAGCAGTACTTC.

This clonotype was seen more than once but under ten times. CDR3 coding DNA: TGTGCCAGCAGTTCCGCAGGGTCTAACTATGGCTACACCTTC. Amino acid sequence: CASSSAGSNYGYTF. The chain couples TRBV2 to TRBJ1-2, with TRBD1 as a possible D gene (5 bases). The germline V gene has CDR1 SNHLY and CDR2 FYNNEI. Trimming removed 5 bases at V and 0 bases at J, with 10 bases between. The CDR3 runs 14 residues. Full variable domain (outside the CDR3, taken from reference TRBV2 and TRBJ1-2): EPEVTQTPSHQVTQMGQEVILRCVPISNHLYFYWYRQILGQKVEFLVSFYNNEISEKSEIFDDQFSVERPDGSNFTLKIRSTKLEDSAMYFCASSSAGSNYGYTFGSGTRLTVV.